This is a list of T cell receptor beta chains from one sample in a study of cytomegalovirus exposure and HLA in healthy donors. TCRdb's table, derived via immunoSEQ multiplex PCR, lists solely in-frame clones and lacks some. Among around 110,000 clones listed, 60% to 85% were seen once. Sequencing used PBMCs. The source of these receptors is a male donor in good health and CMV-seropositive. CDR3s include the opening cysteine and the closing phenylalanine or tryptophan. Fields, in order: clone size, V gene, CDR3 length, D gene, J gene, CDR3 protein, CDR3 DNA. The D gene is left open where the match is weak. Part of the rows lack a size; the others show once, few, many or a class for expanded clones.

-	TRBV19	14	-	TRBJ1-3	CASSSTASGNTIYF	TGTGCCAGTAGTTCTACAGCCTCTGGAAACACCATATATTTT
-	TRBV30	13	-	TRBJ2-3	CAWSRRALGTQYF	TGTGCCTGGAGTCGGCGGGCTCTTGGTACGCAGTATTTT
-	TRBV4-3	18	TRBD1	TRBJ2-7	CASSQDPPGQASLYEQYF	TGCGCCAGCAGCCAAGATCCCCCGGGACAGGCGTCCCTTTACGAGCAGTACTTC
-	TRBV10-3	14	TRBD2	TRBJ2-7	CANGGGSGVGEQYF	TGTGCCAACGGAGGCGGGAGCGGGGTAGGCGAGCAGTACTTC
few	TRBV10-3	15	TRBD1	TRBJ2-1	CAISEDRAIVNEQFF	TGTGCCATCAGCGAGGACAGGGCCATCGTGAATGAGCAGTTCTTC
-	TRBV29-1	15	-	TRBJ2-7	CSVVLQGTPSYEQYF	TGCAGCGTCGTATTACAGGGAACACCCTCCTACGAGCAGTACTTC
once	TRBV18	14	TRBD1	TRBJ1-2	CASSPGDRVVGYTF	TGTGCCAGCTCACCAGGTGACAGGGTGGTTGGCTACACCTTC
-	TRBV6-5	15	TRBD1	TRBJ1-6	CASSYRPGGDSPLHF	TGTGCCAGCAGTTACCGACCAGGGGGCGATTCACCCCTCCACTTT
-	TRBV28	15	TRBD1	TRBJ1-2	CASRAGTGGAYGYTF	TGTGCCAGCAGAGCCGGGACAGGGGGCGCCTATGGCTACACCTTC
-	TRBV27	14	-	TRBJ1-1	CASSLSGVGTEAFF	TGTGCCAGCAGTTTGTCGGGGGTGGGAACTGAAGCTTTCTTT
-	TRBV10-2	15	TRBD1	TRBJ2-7	CASRSTGAALYEQYF	TGCGCCAGCCGCAGTACAGGGGCGGCTCTTTACGAGCAGTACTTC
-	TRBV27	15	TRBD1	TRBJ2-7	CASSPLDRGGHEQYF	TGTGCCAGCAGTCCCCTGGACAGGGGAGGCCACGAGCAGTACTTC
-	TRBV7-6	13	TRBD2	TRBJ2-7	CASSLAGGSSQYF	TGTGCCAGCAGCTTAGCGGGGGGGTCATCGCAGTACTTC
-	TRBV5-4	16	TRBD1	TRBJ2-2	CASSLGQGDYTGELFF	TGTGCCAGCAGCTTGGGACAGGGGGACTACACCGGGGAGCTGTTTTTT
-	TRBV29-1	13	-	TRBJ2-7	CSAGGRSQYEQYF	TGCAGCGCCGGGGGACGTTCGCAATACGAGCAGTACTTC
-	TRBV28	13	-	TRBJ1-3	CASSPGDLPAIYF	TGTGCCAGCAGTCCAGGGGACCTCCCCGCCATATATTTT
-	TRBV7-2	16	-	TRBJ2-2	CASSLRGPANTGELFF	TGTGCCAGCAGCTTACGAGGTCCTGCGAACACCGGGGAGCTGTTTTTT
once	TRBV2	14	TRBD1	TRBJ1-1	CASSVQGAYTEAFF	TGTGCCAGCAGTGTACAGGGGGCATACACTGAAGCTTTCTTT
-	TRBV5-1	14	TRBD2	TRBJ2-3	CASSFRTSVDTQYF	TGCGCCAGCAGCTTCCGGACTAGCGTGGATACGCAGTATTTT
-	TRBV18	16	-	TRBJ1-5	CASSPPPSGGNQPQHF	TGTGCCAGCTCACCACCACCAAGCGGGGGCAATCAGCCCCAGCATTTT
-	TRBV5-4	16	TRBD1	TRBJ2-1	CASSQRSGTGGHEQFF	TGTGCCAGCAGTCAAAGGTCCGGGACAGGGGGTCATGAGCAGTTCTTC
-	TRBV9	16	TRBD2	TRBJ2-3	CASSVAVAGETDTQYF	TGTGCCAGCAGCGTAGCGGTAGCGGGAGAGACAGATACGCAGTATTTT
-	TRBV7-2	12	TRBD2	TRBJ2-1	CASRREGNEQFF	TGTGCCAGCAGGAGGGAGGGCAATGAGCAGTTCTTC
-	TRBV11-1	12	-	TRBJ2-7	CASSLDYDEQYF	TGTGCCAGCAGCCTGGACTACGACGAGCAGTACTTC
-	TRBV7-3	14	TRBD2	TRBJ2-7	CASSLGTSGSRKYF	TGTGCCAGCAGTCTAGGGACTAGCGGGAGTCGAAAATACTTC
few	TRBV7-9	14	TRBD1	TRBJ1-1	CASRHGQGTPRAFF	TGTGCCAGCAGGCACGGACAGGGGACCCCTCGAGCTTTCTTT
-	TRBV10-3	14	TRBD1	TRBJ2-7	CAIRKGQGNYEQYF	TGTGCCATCAGAAAGGGACAGGGGAACTACGAGCAGTACTTC
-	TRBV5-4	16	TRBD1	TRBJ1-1	CASRVGQGVMNTEAFF	TGTGCCAGCAGAGTCGGACAGGGGGTTATGAACACTGAAGCTTTCTTT
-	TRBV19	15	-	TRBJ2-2	CASSIGRVATGELFF	TGTGCCAGTAGTATAGGCAGGGTTGCCACCGGGGAGCTGTTTTTT
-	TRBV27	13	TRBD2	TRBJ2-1	CASRLASYNEQFF	TGTGCCAGCAGACTAGCGTCCTACAATGAGCAGTTCTTC
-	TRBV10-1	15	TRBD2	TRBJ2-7	CASTETSGAAYEQYF	TGCGCCAGCACCGAGACTAGCGGGGCTGCCTACGAGCAGTACTTC
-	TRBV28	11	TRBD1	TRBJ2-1	CASSLDRVEFF	TGTGCCAGCAGCTTGGACAGGGTCGAGTTCTTC
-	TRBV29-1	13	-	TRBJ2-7	CSVAPRGSYEQYF	TGCAGCGTTGCACCCCGAGGGTCCTACGAGCAGTACTTC
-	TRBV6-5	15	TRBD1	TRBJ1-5	CASRLPGQGYQPQHF	TGTGCCAGCAGACTGCCGGGACAGGGATATCAGCCCCAGCATTTT
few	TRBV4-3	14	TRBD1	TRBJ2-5	CASSQMTGEETQYF	TGCGCCAGCAGCCAGATGACAGGGGAAGAGACCCAGTACTTC
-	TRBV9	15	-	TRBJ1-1	CASSVGGASVTEAFF	TGTGCCAGCAGCGTAGGTGGGGCGAGTGTGACTGAAGCTTTCTTT
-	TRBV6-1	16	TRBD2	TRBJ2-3	CASSEQGGVSTDTQYF	TGTGCCAGCAGTGAACAGGGAGGGGTAAGCACAGATACGCAGTATTTT
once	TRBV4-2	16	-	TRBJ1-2	CASSQDWRQGRGGYTF	TGTGCCAGCAGCCAAGATTGGCGGCAGGGAAGGGGTGGCTACACCTTC
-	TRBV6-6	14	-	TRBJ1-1	CASSGKVVDTEAFF	TGTGCCAGCAGCGGGAAGGTGGTGGACACTGAAGCTTTCTTT
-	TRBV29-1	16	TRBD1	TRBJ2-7	CSVRTRTGGIGYEQYF	TGCAGCGTCCGCACGCGAACAGGGGGGATAGGCTACGAGCAGTACTTC
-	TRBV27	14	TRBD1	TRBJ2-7	CASSLTGQGCEQYF	TGTGCCAGCAGCCTAACGGGACAGGGGTGCGAGCAGTACTTC
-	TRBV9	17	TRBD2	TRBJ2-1	CASSVRNTSGSQDEQFF	TGTGCCAGCAGCGTAAGGAACACTAGCGGGAGTCAGGATGAGCAGTTCTTC
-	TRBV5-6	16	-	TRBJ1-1	CASSLGVPRSNTEAFF	TGTGCCAGCAGCCTGGGGGTCCCGCGGTCGAACACTGAAGCTTTCTTT
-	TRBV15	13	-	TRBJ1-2	CATSRGEARGYTF	TGTGCCACCAGCAGAGGAGAGGCACGTGGCTACACCTTC
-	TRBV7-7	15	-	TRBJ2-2	CASSLSVAGPGELFF	TGTGCTAGCAGCCTCAGCGTGGCAGGGCCCGGGGAGCTGTTTTTT
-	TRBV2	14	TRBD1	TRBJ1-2	CASSLDRVFYGYTF	TGTGCCAGCAGTCTAGACAGGGTCTTCTATGGCTACACCTTC
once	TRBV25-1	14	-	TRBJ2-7	CASSKAGASYEQYF	TGTGCCAGCAGTAAGGCAGGCGCCTCCTACGAGCAGTACTTC
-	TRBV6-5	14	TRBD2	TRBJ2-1	CASSYGLVDNEQFF	TGTGCCAGCAGTTACGGACTAGTGGACAATGAGCAGTTCTTC
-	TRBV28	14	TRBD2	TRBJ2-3	CASSEGGSVDTQYF	TGTGCCAGCAGCGAGGGAGGGTCAGTAGATACGCAGTATTTT
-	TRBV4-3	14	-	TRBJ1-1	CASSQDSTYTEAFF	TGCGCCAGCAGCCAGGACAGCACGTACACTGAAGCTTTCTTT